This entry features one T cell receptor beta chain sequence. Antigen specificity is unknown. The treatment is: 10-day PBMC culture with coronavirus spike peptide pools or control peptides (ViraFEST assay). The germline V gene encodes CDR1 SGHRS and CDR2 YFSETQ. The CDR3 spans 16 residues. The junction had 9 bases not matched to a gene; V was cut back by 4 bases and J by 6 bases. The sample originates from a study of vaccination and CD4 T cells after COVID-19. Sequence data for DNA of cultured CD4+ T cells were generated by the Oncomine TCR Beta short-read assay. Each CDR3 protein gets one entry after TCRdb re-called the PCR reads with MiXCR. The data show some 16,000 distinct CDR3 sequences, roughly half seen once.

The sample comprised CD4+ T cells from blood, cultured in vitro. This clonotype was obtained from a human donor who had recovered from COVID-19. This chain joins TRBV5-1 and TRBJ2-7; 14 positions agree with TRBD2. The CDR3 DNA sequence: TGCGCCAGCAGCCCGGGACTAGCGGGAGTATCAACCGAGCAGTACTTC. It encodes CASSPGLAGVSTEQYF.